What follows are 5 T cell receptor beta chains derived from one specimen sequenced in a study of blood T cell repertoires in COVID-19. Generated by immunoSEQ multiplex PCR, the TCRdb table keeps only in-frame clones and is missing some. The sample includes around 50,000 clones, about three quarters seen only once; the top ten take 20%. Sequencing used peripheral blood. The receptors here all came from a human donor with active or convalescent COVID-19. The donor label of this sample is uncertain.

Only a few counts were recorded for this clone. The chain joins TRBV7-2 to TRBJ1-4; D might be TRBD1 (6 bases). Germline V gene data show CDR1 as SGHTA and CDR2 as FQGNSA. The CDR3 extends over 15 amino acids. Trimming cost V 6 bases and J 4 bases, with 15 bases left between them. CDR3 in amino acids: CASSLQGSRNEKLFF. The DNA for the CDR3 is TGTGCCAGCAGTTTACAGGGTTCCCGTAATGAAAAACTGTTTTTT.

As concerns this clone: A read error may account for a junction end that differs from germline. The rearrangement joins TRBV11-2 to TRBJ1-4; D is undetermined. The germline CDR1 and CDR2 sequences are SGHAT and FQNNGV. The CDR3 runs to 14 residues. CDR3 residues: CASSKEVGRYTTIF. In DNA, the CDR3 is TGTGCCAGCAGCAAAGAGGTCGGCCGATATACGACGATTTTT. The whole variable domain, filled in from reference TRBV11-2 and TRBJ1-4, reads EAGVAQSPRYKIIEKRQSVAFWCNPISGHATLYWYQQILGQGPKLLIQFQNNGVVDDSQLPKDRFSAERLKGVDSTLKIQPAKLEDSAVYLCASSKEVGRYTTIFGSGTQLSVL.

The chain uses TRBV2 and TRBJ2-5; 9 bases fit TRBD1. V trimming: 3 bases; J trimming: 4 bases; junction bases outside the gene matches: 6. Per the germline V gene, CDR1 is SNHLY and CDR2 is FYNNEI. The length of the CDR3 is 15 residues. This CDR3 reads CASSDGQGNTETQYF. The CDR3 DNA reads as TGTGCCAGCAGTGACGGACAGGGGAATACAGAGACCCAGTACTTC.

The rearrangement links TRBV7-2 to TRBJ2-1; TRBD2 matches at 12 bases. Unmatched junction bases numbered 7, after V lost 6 bases and J lost 7 bases. Germline CDR1 SGHTA, CDR2 FQGNSA. CDR3 size: 15 residues. CDR3 amino acids: CASSQTGTSGNEQFF. The CDR3 region has the DNA TGTGCCAGCAGTCAAACCGGGACTAGCGGGAATGAGCAGTTCTTC.

V is TRBV2 and J is TRBJ2-3; D gene uncertain. V gave up 8 bases and J gave up 4 bases, with 10 bases separating them. From germline, CDR1 is SNHLY and CDR2 FYNNEI. CDR3 length: 12 residues. The CDR3 region is CASGPQADTQYF. The CDR3 DNA is TGTGCCAGCGGGCCTCAGGCAGATACGCAGTATTTT.